This T cell receptor beta chain was recorded in a study of T cell responses to AZD1222 COVID-19 vaccine. Study results and caveats: CD4 TCRs linked to vaccination spanned spike, dominating at 160-218 and 743-854.

Sequenced by immunoSEQ multiplex PCR; TCRdb stores in-frame clones only, minus some. The repertoire consists of about 130,000 clones, with 70% to 90% occurring once and the leading ten covering about 1.5%. In the case of this clone: Its target is unknown.

The clonotype originates from an adult in good health. Specimen: peripheral blood, collected on day 0 of AZD1222 vaccination.

CDR3 sequence reads: CATSRDTPTGMNTEAFF. As DNA, the CDR3 is TGTGCCACCAGCAGAGATACTCCGACAGGGATGAACACTGAAGCTTTCTTT. The chain employs TRBV15 and TRBJ1-1; 7 bases map to TRBD1. Germline CDR1 and CDR2: LNHNV and YYDKDF (reference sequence). V lost 0 bases and J lost 0; bases outside the gene matches: 7. The CDR3 contains 17 residues.